The 9 T cell receptor beta chains reported below all come from one sample, sequenced in a study of blood T cell repertoires in COVID-19. The repertoire was sequenced with immunoSEQ multiplex PCR; TCRdb's copy has only in-frame clones and lacks some. The sample holds about 150,000 clones, more than 75% seen once. The sample consisted of peripheral blood. The origin of the receptors is a human donor in a cohort sampled during active COVID-19.

This chain connects TRBV5-1 to TRBJ2-3; D is undetermined. The CDR3 consists of 16 residues. Deletions cut 0 bases from V and 0 bases from J, with 11 bases between. The V gene's germline CDR1 is SGHRS and CDR2 YFSETQ. The CDR3 region is CASSLAEVSSTDTQYF. The DNA for the CDR3 is TGCGCCAGCAGCTTGGCCGAGGTTTCTAGCACAGATACGCAGTATTTT.

The V gene is TRBV2, the J gene TRBJ1-5; 7 bases are a match to TRBD1. CDR3 length equals 16 residues. The trim removed 2 bases at V and 4 bases at J, leaving 8 bases unmatched. CDR1 and CDR2 (germline): SNHLY, FYNNEI. CDR3 nucleotide sequence: TGTGCCAGCAGTGAAAATCGGGGACAGAAAAATCAGCCCCAGCATTTT. Residues: CASSENRGQKNQPQHF.

This sequence joins TRBV7-6 and TRBJ1-4; D remains unclear. Trimming stripped 1 base from V and 1 base from J, with 10 bases between. This CDR3 spans 16 amino acids. Germline V CDR1 and CDR2: SGHVS, FNYEAQ. In nucleotides, the CDR3 is TGTGCCAGCAGCTTAGGCGTATCGGGAACTAATGAAAAACTGTTTTTT. As protein: CASSLGVSGTNEKLFF.

The rearrangement links TRBV4-2 to TRBJ2-3, with 11 nucleotides matching TRBD2. Germline CDR1 LGHNA, CDR2 YNFKEQ. CDR3 length: 16 residues. V trimming: 5 bases; J trimming: 4 bases; junction bases outside the gene matches: 8. Written as DNA, the CDR3 is TGTGCCAGCAGCTCCCTTGGTAGCGGGGGGGCAGATACGCAGTATTTT. The encoded protein is CASSSLGSGGADTQYF.

The chain links TRBV19 to TRBJ2-7, with D maybe TRBD2 (6 bases). Looked up from germline, CDR1 is LNHDA and CDR2 is SQIVND (reference sequence). The CDR3 totals 16 residues. V shed 11 bases and J shed 3 bases, with 26 bases lying between them. The CDR3 nucleotides are TGTGCCCCTCGGGGACTCGATTTTTTTCCTCACTACGAGCAGTACGTC. Amino acids: CAPRGLDFFPHYEQYV.

The genes are TRBV29-1 and TRBJ2-3; 8 positions agree with TRBD2. The CDR3 contains 16 residues. V lost 3 bases to trimming and J lost 0 bases; unmatched junction nucleotides: 8. CDR1 is SQVTM and CDR2 is ANQGSEA in the germline V gene. CDR3 nucleotide sequence: TGCAGCGTTGACGGGGGGGCCGAAACTAGCACAGATACGCAGTATTTT. Residues: CSVDGGAETSTDTQYF.

V usage is TRBV6-2 or TRBV6-3 and J usage is TRBJ2-7; 11 bases fit TRBD1. The trim removed 6 bases at V and 5 bases at J, leaving 6 bases unmatched. This CDR3 has 14 amino acids. In germline, CDR1 is MNHEY, CDR2 SVGEGT. DNA of the CDR3: TGTGCCAGCAGCTTGGGGACAGGGGGTAACGAGCAGTACGTC. Protein sequence: CASSLGTGGNEQYV.

This chain uses TRBV29-1 with TRBJ1-2; D unresolved. CDR1 and CDR2 from the germline V gene are SQVTM and ANQGSEA. The V end lost 5 bases, the J end lost 7 bases, and 14 bases lay between the germline ends. The CDR3 sequence is 12 residues long. The CDR3 nucleotides read TGCAGCGTTCGGGAGAATTCGTCTGGCTACACCTTC. Translated, it gives CSVRENSSGYTF.

The chain uses TRBV12-3 or TRBV12-4 and TRBJ1-5, with D perhaps TRBD1 (5 bases). V dropped 3 bases and J dropped 5 bases, with 8 bases sitting between them. CDR3 length equals 13 residues. CDR3 region: CASSFGGYQPQHF. The CDR3 nucleotides read TGTGCCAGCAGTTTCGGGGGTTATCAGCCCCAGCATTTT.